These 7 T cell receptor beta chains came from one sample sequenced in a study of T-cell memory formation after mild COVID-19. TCRdb reprocessed the 5' RACE reads with MiXCR, giving one entry per CDR3 protein. The data hold about 410,000 distinct CDR3 sequences, with 20% to 30% observed a single time. The sample comprised PBMCs or a T cell subset sorted from them (not recorded which). Receptor source: an adult woman who had mild COVID-19 (a few samples of this study predate the infection). Cell type and time point are not known.

This clonotype was recorded a few times. The genes are TRBV30 and TRBJ2-7, with 9 positions matching TRBD1. CDR1 and CDR2 from the germline V gene are GTSNPN and SVGIG (reference sequence). The CDR3 is 16 residues long. V was clipped by 0 bases and J by 1 base; unmatched bases: 7. The CDR3 sequence is CAWSVGDRDLSYEQYF. DNA for the CDR3: TGTGCCTGGAGTGTTGGGGACAGGGACTTGTCCTACGAGCAGTACTTC.

V gene TRBV24-1 combines with J gene TRBJ2-7; possible D gene TRBD1, 5 bases. Germline V gives CDR1 KGHDR, CDR2 SFDVKD. CDR3 length equals 13 residues. The V end was cut by 3 bases, the J end by 3 bases, with 8 bases between. In DNA form, the CDR3 reads TGTGCCACCAGTGATACTACAGGCTACGAGCAGTACTTC. Translating it yields CATSDTTGYEQYF.

In this sample, this clonotype turned up once. The J gene is TRBJ1-4, the V gene TRBV5-1, with 9 bases that match TRBD1. The V gene's germline CDR1 is SGHRS and CDR2 YFSETQ. J lost 4 bases, V lost 7 bases, and 8 bases had no gene match. There are 15 residues in the CDR3. CDR3 coding DNA: TGCGCCAGCGCGTTACAGGGGGCCCTTAATGAAAAACTGTTTTTT. Protein sequence: CASALQGALNEKLFF. Together with reference TRBV5-1 and TRBJ1-4, the CDR3 gives the full variable domain: KAGVTQTPRYLIKTRGQQVTLSCSPISGHRSVSWYQQTPGQGLQFLFEYFSETQRNKGNFPGRFSGRQFSNSRSEMNVSTLELGDSALYLCASALQGALNEKLFFGSGTQLSVL.

This chain links TRBV15 with TRBJ2-3; 8 bases fit TRBD1. This CDR3 has 18 amino acids. The germline CDR1 and CDR2 sequences are LNHNV and YYDKDF (reference sequence). V was clipped by 4 bases and J by 7 bases; unmatched bases: 19. CDR3 residues: CATSNPTWTGPRSNTQYF. The CDR3 DNA sequence: TGTGCCACCAGCAACCCCACTTGGACAGGGCCTCGATCCAATACGCAGTATTTT.

The sample holds a few counts of this clonotype. The V gene is TRBV12-3 or TRBV12-4, the J gene TRBJ2-1, with TRBD1 matching over 7 bases. The trim removed 5 bases at V and 8 bases at J, leaving 9 bases unmatched. The CDR3 covers 14 residues. In nucleotides, the CDR3 is TGTGCCAGCAGTGCCGGGACAGCTGTCGATGAGCAGTTCTTC. This translates into CASSAGTAVDEQFF.

This clonotype was found a few times. The rearrangement uses TRBV18 and TRBJ1-5, with D hard to call. Trimming cost V 1 base and J 5 bases, with 12 bases left between them. Per the germline V gene, CDR1 is KGHSH and CDR2 is LQKENI. The CDR3 is 15 amino acids. For the CDR3, the DNA is TGTGCCAGCTCACCACTTGGTTCCCCCGATCAGCCCCAGCATTTT. Amino acids: CASSPLGSPDQPQHF.

This clonotype has more than one count but fewer than ten. This rearrangement joins TRBV12-3 or TRBV12-4 to TRBJ1-5; D is perhaps TRBD1 (5 bases). This CDR3 is built from 18 residues. The V end was cut by 5 bases, the J end by 0 bases, with 20 bases between. CDR3 in DNA: TGTGCCAGCAGTCCTGGGGGGGGAGGAAAGATTAGCAATCAGCCCCAGCATTTT. It is translated as CASSPGGGGKISNQPQHF.